This section outlines one TCR beta chain sequence together with its context. What it binds is unknown. In the PCR, 60 Vbeta and 13 Jbeta primers were used. Using immunoSEQ multiplex PCR, the repertoire was profiled, and TCRdb retains in-frame clones only, with some absent. The sample carries some 130,000 clones, about 70% recorded once. The V segment lost 5 bases and the J segment 0 bases; nucleotides outside the gene matches: 17. The germline gives CDR1 MDHEN, CDR2 SYDVKM. CDR3 length equals 19 residues. This entry belongs to a study of cytomegalovirus exposure and HLA in healthy donors. Findings of the study overall: Only CMV serostatus was available as immune exposure information.

Sequenced sample: PBMCs. The J gene is TRBJ1-1, the V gene TRBV28; TRBD1 matches 8 bases. The sequence was collected from a male donor in good health and CMV-seronegative. CDR3 coding DNA: TGTGCCAGCAGTCCGACGGGTCGGACAGGGAGGGGTATGAACACTGAAGCTTTCTTT. Translated, it gives CASSPTGRTGRGMNTEAFF.